Each of the 21 T cell receptor beta chains below was sequenced from the same sample in a study of PD-L1 blockade in urothelial cancer (dated by TCRdb to about 2017). The library was built by means of the immunoSEQ multiplex PCR assay. Here the immuneACCESS table is served through TCRdb, limited to in-frame sequences with V and J called. Missing clones are a known gap in these copies; in checked studies unresolved V genes cover under half, and the rest lacks a known reason. Within this sample are roughly 50,000 clones, with around 88% of them counted one time only. The ten largest account for roughly 14% of the sample. Reading the label with the study, this specimen's time point is: pretreatment peripheral blood. The sequenced sample was PBMCs, obtained around atezolizumab (anti-PD-L1) treatment. Every receptor here comes from a woman in her fifties or sixties with urothelial cancer.

The chain joins TRBV18 to TRBJ1-4, with a tentative D call TRBD1 (5 bases). Germline CDR1 KGHSH, CDR2 LQKENI. Deletions cut 4 bases from V and 0 bases from J, with 15 bases between. The CDR3 runs to 17 residues. The CDR3: CASSQGPLSATNEKLFF. In DNA, the CDR3 is TGTGCCAGCTCACAGGGGCCCCTATCCGCAACTAATGAAAAACTGTTTTTT.

The chain joins TRBV20-1 to TRBJ2-7; possibly TRBD2 for D (5 bases). V lost 4 bases and J 7 bases, leaving 11 bases between the germline ends. From germline, CDR1 is DFQATT and CDR2 SNEGSKA (reference sequence). This CDR3 contains 11 residues. DNA of the CDR3: TGCAGTGCTATACGAAGAGGGGAGCAGTACTTC. It specifies CSAIRRGEQYF.

The chain is built from TRBV28 and TRBJ2-7; 9 nucleotides line up with TRBD1. V lost 7 bases, J lost 4 bases, and 11 bases stayed unmatched. The CDR3 is 15 residues long. The germline CDR1 and CDR2 sequences are MDHEN and SYDVKM. CDR3 protein: CASIPTLDRGYEQYF. DNA for the CDR3: TGTGCCAGCATTCCAACGTTGGACAGGGGTTACGAGCAGTACTTC.

The chain carries TRBV7-2 and TRBJ2-7, with D possibly TRBD2 on 5 matching bases. V was clipped by 1 base and J by 2 bases, with 9 bases between them. The germline CDR1 and CDR2 sequences are SGHTA and FQGNSA. The CDR3 loop spans 14 amino acids. DNA of the CDR3: TGTGCCAGCAGCTTAGTACGGGGAACCTACGAGCAGTACTTC. Translated, it gives CASSLVRGTYEQYF.

The chain uses TRBV7-2 and TRBJ2-7, with a tentative D call TRBD1 (5 bases). This CDR3 has 14 residues. Deletions cut 3 bases from V and 2 bases from J, with 11 bases between. CDR1 SGHTA and CDR2 FQGNSA come from the germline V gene. The CDR3 nucleotides read TGTGCCAGCAGCTTTCAGGACACACCCTACGAGCAGTACTTC. Its protein is CASSFQDTPYEQYF.

The CDR3 here is CASSFGTGGGNQPQHF. As DNA, the CDR3 is TGTGCCAGCAGCTTCGGGACAGGGGGCGGCAATCAGCCCCAGCATTTT. V gene TRBV5-6 combines with J gene TRBJ1-5; 12 bases fit TRBD1. The CDR3 spans 16 residues. Germline lookup yields CDR1 SGHDT and CDR2 YYEEEE. J was trimmed by 2 bases and V by 2 bases; bases with no gene match: 2.

The chain joins TRBV2 to TRBJ2-1; 13 bases are shared with TRBD2. V was clipped by 6 bases and J by 5 bases; unmatched bases: 4. The germline V gene encodes CDR1 SNHLY and CDR2 FYNNEI. The CDR3 is 15 amino acids. The CDR3 reads CASSLGLAGDNEQFF. The CDR3 DNA reads TGTGCCAGCAGCCTCGGACTAGCGGGGGACAATGAGCAGTTCTTC.

The V gene is TRBV7-9, the J gene TRBJ1-5; D is possibly TRBD1 (5 bases). The V end lost 1 base, the J end lost 5 bases, and 12 bases lay between the germline ends. The CDR3 length is 15 residues. CDR1 is SEHNR and CDR2 is FQNEAQ in the germline V gene (reference sequence). The CDR3 bases are TGTGCCAGCAGCTTAGTTGCGGGGGAGGATCAGCCCCAGCATTTT. Translated, it gives CASSLVAGEDQPQHF.

This chain links TRBV15 with TRBJ2-3; 12 bases line up with TRBD2. CDR1 LNHNV and CDR2 YYDKDF come from the germline V gene (reference sequence). The V gene end was trimmed by 5 bases and the J gene end by 6 bases; junction bases not matched to a gene: 9. The CDR3 totals 16 residues. CDR3 sequence (DNA): TGTGCCACCAGCTTCGGACTAGCGGGGTCTGGGGATACGCAGTATTTT. Encoded protein: CATSFGLAGSGDTQYF.

This chain connects TRBV27 to TRBJ1-4; D not resolved. The CDR3 extends over 14 amino acids. V was shortened by 3 bases and J by 5 bases, with 10 bases between the two germline ends. The germline V gene has CDR1 MNHEY and CDR2 SMNVEV (reference sequence). The CDR3 DNA is TGTGCCAGCAGTTTCGGTAACGGGAATGAAAAACTGTTTTTT. Its translation is CASSFGNGNEKLFF.

V is TRBV12-5 and J is TRBJ1-1, with a possible D match to TRBD1 (5 bases). Trimming cost V 6 bases and J 4 bases, with 15 bases left between them. The CDR3 is 14 amino acids. CDR1 LGHNT and CDR2 FRNRAP come from the germline V gene. Written as DNA, the CDR3 is TGTGCTAGTGGCCTAGAAGGGGCCGGCACTGAAGCTTTCTTT. This translates into CASGLEGAGTEAFF.

On this clone: The junction differs from germline at one of its ends, possibly a read error. This chain links TRBV6-5 with TRBJ2-7; 8 bases align to TRBD2. CDR3 length: 14 amino acids. Per germline, CDR1 MNHEY and CDR2 SVGAGI. The CDR3 spells CVSSYARTSPEQYF. The CDR3 coding sequence is TGTGTCAGCAGTTACGCAAGGACTAGCCCCGAGCAGTACTTC.

The gene calls are TRBV19 and TRBJ1-2, with 9 bases matching TRBD1. This CDR3 spans 15 amino acids. Per germline, CDR1 LNHDA and CDR2 SQIVND (reference sequence). Trimming cost V 5 bases and J 2 bases; bases outside gene matches: 6. CDR3 DNA sequence: TGTGCCAGTAGTCCGAGGACAGGGGCGAACTATGGCTACACCTTC. It yields the protein CASSPRTGANYGYTF.

At least ten counts were recorded for this clone. The chain uses TRBV28 and TRBJ2-5, with TRBD1 identical over 9 bases. The V segment lost 6 bases and the J segment 0 bases; nucleotides outside the gene matches: 8. This CDR3 has 16 amino acids. Germline assignment: CDR1 MDHEN and CDR2 SYDVKM. This chain's CDR3 is CASRYRTGAYQETQYF. CDR3 coding DNA: TGTGCCAGCAGGTACAGGACAGGGGCCTACCAAGAGACCCAGTACTTC.

The chain recombines TRBV7-9 with TRBJ2-5; 8 bases match TRBD2. Germline V gene sequence: CDR1 SEHNR, CDR2 FQNEAQ (reference sequence). Trimming at V came to 5 bases and at J to 7 bases, leaving 6 bases not matched to a gene. This CDR3 contains 13 residues. CDR3 in DNA: TGTGCCAGCAGCCGGGGGGGGGACGGGACCCAGTACTTC. Translated, it gives CASSRGGDGTQYF.

The chain recombines TRBV5-6 with TRBJ2-5, with no clear D. The CDR3 is 14 residues long. Trimming took 0 bases from V and 1 from J, leaving 7 bases between them. Germline CDR1 SGHDT, CDR2 YYEEEE. The CDR3 region is CASSLVSPQETQYF. The CDR3 DNA follows: TGTGCCAGCAGCTTGGTTTCTCCCCAAGAGACCCAGTACTTC. The full variable domain, in which reference TRBV5-6 and TRBJ2-5 provide the parts outside the CDR3, is DAGVTQSPTHLIKTRGQQVTLRCSPKSGHDTVSWYQQALGQGPQFIFQYYEEEERQRGNFPDRFSGHQFPNYSSELNVNALLLGDSALYLCASSLVSPQETQYFGPGTRLLVL.

The rearrangement uses TRBV29-1 and TRBJ2-5; the D gene is possibly TRBD2 (5 bases). The CDR3 loop spans 14 amino acids. Germline V lookup: CDR1 SQVTM, CDR2 ANQGSEA. Trimming left V 8 bases short and J 5 bases short, with 21 bases between. The CDR3 spells CSTPAAGRWETQYF. The CDR3, as DNA: TGCAGCACCCCAGCCGCGGGCCGATGGGAGACCCAGTACTTC.

The gene calls are TRBV7-6 and TRBJ2-1; 8 bases fit TRBD1. The germline V gene has CDR1 SGHVS and CDR2 FNYEAQ. The trim removed 4 bases at V and 9 bases at J, leaving 8 bases unmatched. The CDR3 loop spans 14 amino acids. The CDR3 spells CASSWSGGRGEQFF. CDR3 DNA sequence: TGTGCCAGCAGCTGGTCAGGGGGCCGTGGTGAGCAGTTCTTC.

This chain uses TRBV19 with TRBJ1-2; 10 bases line up with TRBD1. The V gene's germline CDR1 is LNHDA and CDR2 SQIVND (reference sequence). The CDR3 has 15 residues. The trim removed 5 bases at V and 7 bases at J, leaving 10 bases unmatched. The CDR3 DNA reads TGTGCCAGTAGTGCCCGGGACAGGGGATTTGTTGGCTACACCTTC. It encodes CASSARDRGFVGYTF.

The chain has TRBV7-2 and TRBJ1-2; D gene uncertain. The CDR3 has 12 residues. CDR1 and CDR2 (germline): SGHTA, FQGNSA. V dropped 5 bases and J dropped 7 bases, with 11 bases sitting between them. For the CDR3, the DNA is TGTGCCAGCAGCCCGACTACGCGTGGCTACACCTTC. Translation: CASSPTTRGYTF. The whole variable domain, remainder taken from reference TRBV7-2 and TRBJ1-2, is GAGVSQSPSNKVTEKGKDVELRCDPISGHTALYWYRQSLGQGLEFLIYFQGNSAPDKSGLPSDRFSAERTGGSVSTLTIQRTQQEDSAVYLCASSPTTRGYTFGSGTRLTVV.

This clone was counted between two and nine times. The CDR3 sequence is CASSSDGGPNYGYTF. Here the CDR3 DNA reads TGTGCCAGCTCATCGGACGGGGGACCTAACTATGGCTACACCTTC. J is TRBJ1-2 and V is TRBV18, with D maybe TRBD1 (5 bases). V lost 5 bases, J lost 0 bases, and 13 bases lay in between. Germline V gives CDR1 KGHSH, CDR2 LQKENI. There are 15 residues in the CDR3. Full variable domain (rest looked up from reference TRBV18 and TRBJ1-2): NAGVMQNPRHLVRRRGQEARLRCSPMKGHSHVYWYRQLPEEGLKFMVYLQKENIIDESGMPKERFSAEFPKEGPSILRIQQVVRGDSAAYFCASSSDGGPNYGYTFGSGTRLTVV.